The next 29 T cell receptor beta chains were all read from a single sample in a study of T cell repertoires in cytomegalovirus infection. In TCRdb, the reads were re-called with MiXCR into one record per CDR3 protein. The top ten clones hold around 25% of a sample with around 200,000 distinct CDR3 sequences, 15% to 20% of them seen once. The specimen was CD8+ T cells from PBMCs. These receptors were obtained from a human donor in good health (CMV status not recorded). Some clones in this sample may be carry-over from other donors' samples.

This clonotype was seen a handful of times. V is TRBV6-1 and J is TRBJ1-2; 9 bases are shared with TRBD1. This CDR3 contains 14 residues. Germline loops: CDR1 MNHNS, CDR2 SASEGT. V dropped 6 bases and J dropped 6; count of bases not matched to a gene: 8. The DNA for the CDR3 is TGTGCCAGCAGAAGACAGGGGGATCGAGATGGCTACACCTTC. Protein: CASRRQGDRDGYTF.

This clonotype was picked up a small number of times. The CDR3: CASNGDRGPIRDYGYTF. The CDR3 DNA reads as TGTGCCAGCAACGGAGACAGGGGGCCTATCAGAGACTATGGCTACACCTTC. The chain is built from TRBV6-6 and TRBJ1-2; 10 bases line up with TRBD1. V lost 7 bases, J lost 3 bases, and 14 bases stayed unmatched. The germline gives CDR1 MNHNY, CDR2 SVGAGI (reference sequence). The CDR3 consists of 17 residues.

This clonotype showed up just a few times. V and J are TRBV6-1 and TRBJ1-2; maybe TRBD1 (6 bases). Trimming left V 6 bases short and J 5 bases short, with 22 bases between. The length of the CDR3 is 16 residues. Germline V gene data show CDR1 as MNHNS and CDR2 as SASEGT. CDR3 DNA: TGTGCCAGCAGCTACACCGGACAGAGTTCCTATTATGGCTACACCTTC. Protein product: CASSYTGQSSYYGYTF.

This chain uses TRBV27 with TRBJ1-5; possibly TRBD1 for D (5 bases). Per germline, CDR1 MNHEY and CDR2 SMNVEV (reference sequence). V gave up 1 base and J gave up 1 base, with 11 bases separating them. The CDR3 loop spans 16 amino acids. The CDR3: CASSLLGVGSNQPQHF. The CDR3 nucleotides read TGTGCCAGCAGTTTATTAGGGGTGGGGAGCAATCAGCCCCAGCATTTT.

In this sample, this clonotype turned up a few times. The genes are TRBV7-2 and TRBJ1-1, with 7 bases identical to TRBD1. This CDR3 has 18 amino acids. After removal of 1 base from V and 3 bases from J, the junction contained 14 bases not matched to a gene. Germline V gives CDR1 SGHTA, CDR2 FQGNSA. The CDR3 loop reads CASSLVSWDSYGDTEAFF. CDR3 sequence (DNA): TGTGCCAGCAGCTTAGTTAGTTGGGACAGTTACGGGGACACTGAAGCTTTCTTT. Full variable domain (rest looked up from reference TRBV7-2 and TRBJ1-1): GAGVSQSPSNKVTEKGKDVELRCDPISGHTALYWYRQSLGQGLEFLIYFQGNSAPDKSGLPSDRFSAERTGGSVSTLTIQRTQQEDSAVYLCASSLVSWDSYGDTEAFFGQGTRLTVV.

The chain couples TRBV7-2 to TRBJ1-5, with D possibly matching TRBD1 (5 bases). CDR1 is SGHTA and CDR2 is FQGNSA in the germline V gene. This CDR3 spans 13 amino acids. Trimming cost V 6 bases and J 6 bases, with 12 bases left between them. The DNA of the CDR3 is TGTGCCAGCAGTGAAGGGGTCCGTCAGCCCCAGCATTTT. The encoded protein is CASSEGVRQPQHF.

The CDR3 reads CASSSGQGFEQYF. CDR3 bases: TGTGCCAGCAGCTCGGGACAGGGGTTCGAGCAGTACTTC. The chain employs TRBV7-9 and TRBJ2-7; 10 positions agree with TRBD1. The J segment lost 6 bases and the V segment lost 4 bases, leaving 3 bases of the junction unmatched. The germline V gene has CDR1 SEHNR and CDR2 FQNEAQ (reference sequence). The CDR3 has 13 residues.

This rearrangement joins TRBV7-9 to TRBJ1-5; tentatively, D is TRBD1 (5 bases). V lost 0 bases, J lost 0 bases, and 9 bases lay in between. Germline values: CDR1 SEHNR, CDR2 FQNEAQ (reference sequence). The CDR3 spans 16 residues. CDR3 loop: CASSLATGTSNQPQHF. The CDR3, as DNA: TGTGCCAGCAGCTTAGCCACAGGCACTAGCAATCAGCCCCAGCATTTT. The full variable domain, with the rest looked up from reference TRBV7-9 and TRBJ1-5, is DTGVSQNPRHKITKRGQNVTFRCDPISEHNRLYWYRQTLGQGPEFLTYFQNEAQLEKSRLLSDRFSAERPKGSFSTLEIQRTEQGDSAMYLCASSLATGTSNQPQHFGDGTRLSIL.

This clonotype has ten or more counts. The V gene is TRBV7-8, the J gene TRBJ2-7; TRBD1 is a possible D gene (6 bases). CDR1 and CDR2 from the germline V gene are SGHVS and FQNEAQ. The CDR3 consists of 17 residues. The V end lost 5 bases, the J end lost 0 bases, and 20 bases lay between the germline ends. CDR3 in DNA: TGTGCCAGCAGCCCGACCCGGACAGTCGTCCCCTCCTACGAGCAGTACTTC. Amino acids: CASSPTRTVVPSYEQYF.

The CDR3 loop is CATSEGFSSYNEQFF. The CDR3 DNA follows: TGTGCCACCAGTGAGGGGTTCAGCTCCTACAATGAGCAGTTCTTC. V gene TRBV24-1 combines with J gene TRBJ2-1; D is ambiguous. The germline gives CDR1 KGHDR, CDR2 SFDVKD. Trimming removed 4 bases at V and 0 bases at J, with 9 bases between. The CDR3 has 15 residues.

This CDR3 reads CASSQETGFGITEAFF. DNA for the CDR3: TGCGCCAGCAGCCAAGAGACGGGGTTCGGTATCACTGAAGCTTTCTTT. This rearrangement joins TRBV4-1 to TRBJ1-1, with unresolved D. CDR1 is MGHRA, CDR2 YSYEKL, per germline. The V end was cut by 0 bases, the J end by 4 bases, with 15 bases between. This CDR3 has 16 residues.

This clonotype was seen a few times. CDR3 loop: CSAFRVGTDTQYF. DNA for the CDR3: TGCAGTGCTTTTAGGGTGGGCACAGATACGCAGTATTTT. The chain uses TRBV20-1 and TRBJ2-3; D unresolved. The CDR3 spans 13 residues. V lost 5 bases to trimming and J lost 1 base, with 10 bases between them. Germline V CDR1 and CDR2: DFQATT, SNEGSKA (reference sequence).

The sample holds a few counts of this clonotype. The chain recombines TRBV27 with TRBJ2-1; TRBD2 matches 8 bases. This CDR3 has 14 residues. The germline V gene has CDR1 MNHEY and CDR2 SMNVEV (reference sequence). The junction had 10 bases not matched to a gene; V was cut back by 7 bases and J by 8 bases. This CDR3 is CASISGGGGHEQFF. The CDR3 DNA follows: TGTGCCAGCATTTCGGGGGGGGGCGGGCATGAGCAGTTCTTC.

The chain combines TRBV15 with TRBJ1-2; TRBD1 is a possible D gene (6 bases). This CDR3 is built from 16 residues. Trimming shortened V by 0 bases and J by 6 bases, and 17 bases separated the two germline ends. CDR1 LNHNV and CDR2 YYDKDF come from the germline V gene (reference sequence). The DNA of the CDR3 is TGTGCCACCAGCAGAGATCGGGGGGCGCAGAGGGATGGCTACACCTTC. This gives the protein CATSRDRGAQRDGYTF.

This chain links TRBV5-1 with TRBJ2-2; D may be TRBD2 (5 bases). Trimming removed 6 bases at V and 6 bases at J, with 24 bases between. The CDR3 is 17 amino acids. The germline V gene has CDR1 SGHRS and CDR2 YFSETQ. In DNA form, the CDR3 reads TGCGCCAGCACCCCAAGCGGCCAAGTATGGGGTCCCGGGGAGCTGTTTTTT. Translated, it gives CASTPSGQVWGPGELFF.

The rearrangement joins TRBV27 to TRBJ2-5; 8 bases line up with TRBD1. CDR1 and CDR2 (germline): MNHEY, SMNVEV (reference sequence). The V gene end was trimmed by 2 bases and the J gene end by 0 bases; junction bases not matched to a gene: 8. The CDR3 has 17 residues. The CDR3 spells CASSLVFRTGHQETQYF. DNA for the CDR3: TGTGCCAGCAGTTTAGTATTTCGGACAGGGCACCAAGAGACCCAGTACTTC.

This clonotype was picked up many times. The chain has TRBV7-8 and TRBJ2-3; 10 bases align to TRBD1. CDR1 and CDR2 (germline): SGHVS, FQNEAQ. V lost 2 bases, J lost 3 bases, and 8 bases stayed unmatched. This CDR3 contains 17 residues. The CDR3, as DNA: TGTGCCAGCAGCTTAATGCGACAGGGGGCAGCGACAGATACGCAGTATTTT. Its translation is CASSLMRQGAATDTQYF.

V and J are TRBV5-8 and TRBJ2-7; D unclear. The CDR3 has 12 amino acids. With 4 bases removed from V and 5 bases from J, the gap between germline ends came to 10 bases. CDR1 is SGHTS, CDR2 YDEGEE, per germline. CDR3 DNA: TGTGCCAGCAGCATAACGTTCCACGAGCAGTACTTC. It specifies CASSITFHEQYF.

This clonotype has only a few counts. This chain joins TRBV29-1 and TRBJ1-2; the D is unclear. The V gene lost 3 bases and the J gene lost 4 bases, with 9 bases spanning the gap. The CDR3 is 12 residues long. CDR1 and CDR2 from the germline V gene are SQVTM and ANQGSEA. The CDR3 is CSVDEDSYGYTF. DNA of the CDR3: TGCAGCGTTGATGAGGATTCCTATGGCTACACCTTC.

This clonotype came up a few times. The rearrangement links TRBV28 to TRBJ2-7; possible D gene TRBD1, 6 bases. The CDR3 runs to 14 residues. Germline CDR1 reads MDHEN; CDR2 reads SYDVKM. V was clipped by 10 bases and J by 7 bases, with 23 bases between them. The CDR3 here is CATEGNIEGGEQYF. The CDR3 DNA follows: TGTGCCACCGAAGGGAATATCGAAGGGGGAGAGCAGTACTTC.

The chain links TRBV7-8 to TRBJ1-5; D remains unclear. The germline V and J ends were trimmed by 2 bases and 3 bases, with 14 bases remaining between them. The CDR3 has 16 amino acids. Germline CDR1 reads SGHVS; CDR2 reads FQNEAQ. The CDR3 protein is CASSLYMEGSNQPQHF. The CDR3 nucleotides are TGTGCCAGCAGCTTATATATGGAGGGATCCAATCAGCCCCAGCATTTT.

Here the CDR3 DNA reads TGCGCCAGCAGCGGACAGTTTAAGGTCTCTGGGGCCAACGTCCTGACTTTC. This sequence encodes CASSGQFKVSGANVLTF. V gene TRBV4-3 combines with J gene TRBJ2-6, with D perhaps matching TRBD1 (6 bases). In germline, CDR1 is LGHNA, CDR2 YSLEER. V was cut by 5 bases and J by 0 bases, with 14 bases left in between. The CDR3 is 17 amino acids.

This clonotype has just a few counts. This chain uses TRBV25-1 with TRBJ2-5; no clear D gene. Germline CDR1 and CDR2: MGHDK and SYGVNS. The CDR3 spans 15 residues. Trimming shortened V by 5 bases and J by 0 bases, and 13 bases separated the two germline ends. The chain's CDR3 is CASSPGDSYQETQYF. CDR3 coding DNA: TGTGCCAGCAGTCCAGGTGATTCTTACCAAGAGACCCAGTACTTC.

The V and J genes are TRBV14 and TRBJ1-4; D possibly corresponds to TRBD1 (5 bases). Deletions cut 1 base from V and 5 bases from J, with 11 bases between. The CDR3 loop spans 15 amino acids. Germline-derived CDR1 and CDR2 are SGHDN and FVKESK. CDR3 DNA sequence: TGTGCCAGCAGCCAAGTCAAGGGGAAGAATGAAAAACTGTTTTTT. Residues: CASSQVKGKNEKLFF.

The CDR3 bases are TGCGCCAGCAGCCAAGGTCCAACGGGAAGGGCAGAGGACACTGAAGCTTTCTTT. Encoded protein: CASSQGPTGRAEDTEAFF. V and J are TRBV4-3 and TRBJ1-1; no reliable D call. CDR3 size: 18 residues. V gave up 1 base and J gave up 3 bases, with 21 bases separating them. Germline-derived CDR1 and CDR2 are LGHNA and YSLEER.

The chain combines TRBV6-5 with TRBJ2-7; no firm D call. V dropped 2 bases and J dropped 3 bases, with 14 bases sitting between them. Germline V gene data show CDR1 as MNHEY and CDR2 as SVGAGI. The CDR3 covers 15 residues. In DNA form, the CDR3 reads TGTGCCAGCAGTTACATGGAAAAAAGGGTCTACGAGCAGTACTTC. This translates into CASSYMEKRVYEQYF.

This chain uses TRBV7-8 with TRBJ2-5; D possibly corresponds to TRBD2 (6 bases). Germline-derived CDR1 and CDR2 are SGHVS and FQNEAQ. This CDR3 has 15 amino acids. V lost 2 bases, J lost 2 bases, and 12 bases lay in between. The CDR3 loop is CASSLRLGLQETQYF. CDR3 nucleotides: TGTGCCAGCAGCTTAAGATTGGGACTTCAAGAGACCCAGTACTTC. Using reference TRBV7-8 and TRBJ2-5 for the parts outside the CDR3, the full variable domain is GAGVSQSPRYKVAKRGQDVALRCDPISGHVSLFWYQQALGQGPEFLTYFQNEAQLDKSGLPSDRFFAERPEGSVSTLKIQRTQQEDSAVYLCASSLRLGLQETQYFGPGTRLLVL.

This clonotype was seen a few times. This chain joins TRBV28 and TRBJ1-3; D gene uncertain. The CDR3 has 14 amino acids. Germline CDR1 is MDHEN and CDR2 is SYDVKM. Trimming left V 3 bases short and J 3 bases short, with 9 bases between. The CDR3 coding sequence is TGTGCCAGCAGTTTTGTGGGATATGGAAACACCATATATTTT. Its translation is CASSFVGYGNTIYF.

This clonotype was recorded a few times. The chain couples TRBV13 to TRBJ2-3; D is unclear. The germline gives CDR1 PRHDT, CDR2 FYEKMQ (reference sequence). V was clipped by 6 bases and J by 2 bases, with 9 bases between them. The CDR3 is 13 amino acids. CDR3 region: CASRDRSTDTQYF. In DNA, the CDR3 is TGTGCCAGCAGGGATAGATCCACAGATACGCAGTATTTT. The whole variable domain, remainder taken from reference TRBV13 and TRBJ2-3, is AAGVIQSPRHLIKEKRETATLKCYPIPRHDTVYWYQQGPGQDPQFLISFYEKMQSDKGSIPDRFSAQQFSDYHSELNMSSLELGDSALYFCASRDRSTDTQYFGPGTRLTVL.